A selection of T cell receptor beta chains follows, all from one sample in a study of shared clonotypes between healthy human individuals. Data came from immunoSEQ multiplex PCR; TCRdb stores just in-frame clones and leaves some out. The data show 950,000 to 1,100,000 clones, around three quarters seen once. The specimen was memory CD4+ T cells from PBMCs. The receptors were gathered from a young man in good health. Some clones in this sample may be carry-over from other donors' samples. CDR3s leave out the opening cysteine and the closing phenylalanine or tryptophan. The size entry is marked missing in some rows and otherwise reads once, few, many or a size class.

CDR3aa	abundance	v_gene
ASSRIAGGPDTQY	once	TRBV18
ASSLVAPSYEQY	-	TRBV7-8
SVHDRGVAF	few	TRBV29-1
ASSPTGINYGYT	-	TRBV5-1
ASSLSGANQPQH	-	TRBV7-9
ASSFLPMGPNQPQH	-	TRBV28
ASSSGQTQY	-	TRBV11-2
ASSLGSSLAKNIQY	-	TRBV7-8
ASRVGTSSTDTQY	-	TRBV28
ASSLSLRTSFRNEQF	once	TRBV27
ASSRGTEADTQY	-	TRBV9
ASSLVGQGLTEAF	-	TRBV5-1
ASSLKPSRFNEQF	-	TRBV7-2
ASSKIRGWGSGSHSFSYEQY	-	TRBV21-1
ASSINQGQTEAF	-	TRBV7-9
ASSQLQGGQPQH	-	TRBV4-1
ASSLKGQGGTEAF	-	TRBV5-6
ASSSGPTGELF	few	TRBV7-2
SVEDTRVSYEQY	-	TRBV29-1
ASSYSLAYSYEQY	-	TRBV6-5